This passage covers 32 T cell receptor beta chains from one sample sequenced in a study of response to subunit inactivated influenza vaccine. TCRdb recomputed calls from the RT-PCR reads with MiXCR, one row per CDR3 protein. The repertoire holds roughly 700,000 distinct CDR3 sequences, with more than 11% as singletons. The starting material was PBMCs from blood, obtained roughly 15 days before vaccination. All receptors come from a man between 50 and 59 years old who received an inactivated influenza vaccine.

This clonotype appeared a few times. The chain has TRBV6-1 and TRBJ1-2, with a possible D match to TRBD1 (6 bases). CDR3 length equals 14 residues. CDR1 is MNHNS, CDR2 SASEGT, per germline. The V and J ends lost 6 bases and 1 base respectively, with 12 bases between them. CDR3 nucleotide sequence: TGTGCCAGCAGGGCGCAAGGGGGTAACTATGGCTACACCTTC. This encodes CASRAQGGNYGYTF.

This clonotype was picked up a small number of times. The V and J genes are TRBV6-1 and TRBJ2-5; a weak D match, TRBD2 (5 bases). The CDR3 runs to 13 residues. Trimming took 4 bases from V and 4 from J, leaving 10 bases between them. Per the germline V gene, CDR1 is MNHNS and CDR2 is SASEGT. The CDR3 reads CASSVDYPETQYF. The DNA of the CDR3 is TGTGCCAGCAGTGTTGACTACCCAGAGACCCAGTACTTC.

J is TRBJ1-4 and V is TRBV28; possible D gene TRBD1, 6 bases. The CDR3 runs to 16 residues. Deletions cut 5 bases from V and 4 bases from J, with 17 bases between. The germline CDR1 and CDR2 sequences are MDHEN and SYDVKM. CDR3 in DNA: TGTGCCAGCAGTCGCGCCTACGGGGGCTTTAATGAAAAACTGTTTTTT. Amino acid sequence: CASSRAYGGFNEKLFF.

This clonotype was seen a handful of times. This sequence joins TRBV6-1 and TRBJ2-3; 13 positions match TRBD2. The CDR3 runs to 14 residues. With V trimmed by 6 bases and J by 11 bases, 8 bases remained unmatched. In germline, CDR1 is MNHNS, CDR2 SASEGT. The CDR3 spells CASSLGLAGVGQYF. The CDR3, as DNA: TGTGCCAGCAGCCTCGGACTAGCGGGAGTTGGGCAGTATTTT.

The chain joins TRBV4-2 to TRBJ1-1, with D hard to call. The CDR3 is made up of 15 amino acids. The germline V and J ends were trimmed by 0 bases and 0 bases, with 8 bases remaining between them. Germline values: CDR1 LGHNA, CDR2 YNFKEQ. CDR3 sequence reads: CASSQEEGMNTEAFF. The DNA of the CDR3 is TGTGCCAGCAGCCAAGAGGAGGGAATGAACACTGAAGCTTTCTTT.

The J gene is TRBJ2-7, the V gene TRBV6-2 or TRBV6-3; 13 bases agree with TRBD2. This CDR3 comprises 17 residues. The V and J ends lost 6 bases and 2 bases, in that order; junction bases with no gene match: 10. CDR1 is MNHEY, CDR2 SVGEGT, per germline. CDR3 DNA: TGTGCCAGCAGCCAGACTAGCGGGAGGCCGACACCCTACGAGCAGTACTTC. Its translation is CASSQTSGRPTPYEQYF.

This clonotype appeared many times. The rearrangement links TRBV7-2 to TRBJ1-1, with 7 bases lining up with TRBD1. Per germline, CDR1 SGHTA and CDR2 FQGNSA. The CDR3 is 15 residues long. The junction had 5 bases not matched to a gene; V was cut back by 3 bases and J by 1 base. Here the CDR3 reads CASSFSGTANTEAFF. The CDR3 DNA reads TGTGCCAGCAGCTTTTCCGGGACAGCGAACACTGAAGCTTTCTTT. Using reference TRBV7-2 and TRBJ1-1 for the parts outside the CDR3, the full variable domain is GAGVSQSPSNKVTEKGKDVELRCDPISGHTALYWYRQSLGQGLEFLIYFQGNSAPDKSGLPSDRFSAERTGGSVSTLTIQRTQQEDSAVYLCASSFSGTANTEAFFGQGTRLTVV.

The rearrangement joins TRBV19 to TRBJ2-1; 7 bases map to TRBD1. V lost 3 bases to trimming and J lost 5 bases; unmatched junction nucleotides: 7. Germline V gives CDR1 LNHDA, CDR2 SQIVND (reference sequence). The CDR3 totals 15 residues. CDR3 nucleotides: TGTGCCAGTAGTATGTCCGGACAGGAGAACAATGAGCAGTTCTTC. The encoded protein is CASSMSGQENNEQFF.

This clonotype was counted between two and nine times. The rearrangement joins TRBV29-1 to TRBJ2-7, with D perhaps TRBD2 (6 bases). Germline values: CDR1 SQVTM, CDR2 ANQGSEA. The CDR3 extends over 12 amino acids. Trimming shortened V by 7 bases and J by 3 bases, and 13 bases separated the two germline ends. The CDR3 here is CSAGGWSYEQYF. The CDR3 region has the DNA TGCAGCGCCGGGGGTTGGAGCTACGAGCAGTACTTC.

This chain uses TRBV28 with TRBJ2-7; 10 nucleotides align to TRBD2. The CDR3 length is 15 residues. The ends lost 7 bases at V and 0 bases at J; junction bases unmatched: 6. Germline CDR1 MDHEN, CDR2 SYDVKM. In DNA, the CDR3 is TGTGCCAGCAAGGGAGCTAGCGGGAGCTCCTACGAGCAGTACTTC. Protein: CASKGASGSSYEQYF.

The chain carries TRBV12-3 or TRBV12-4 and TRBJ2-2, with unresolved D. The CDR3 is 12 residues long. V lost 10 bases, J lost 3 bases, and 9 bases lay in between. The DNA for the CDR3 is TGTGCCACCAGGAGCCACACCGGGGAGCTGTTTTTT. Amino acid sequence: CATRSHTGELFF.

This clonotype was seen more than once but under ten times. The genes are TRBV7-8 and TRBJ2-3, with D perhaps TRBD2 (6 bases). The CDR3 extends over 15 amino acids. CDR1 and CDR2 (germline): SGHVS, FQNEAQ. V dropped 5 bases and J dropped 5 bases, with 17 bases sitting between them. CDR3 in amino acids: CASSPGTALGDTQYF. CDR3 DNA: TGTGCCAGCAGCCCCGGGACTGCCCTCGGAGATACGCAGTATTTT.

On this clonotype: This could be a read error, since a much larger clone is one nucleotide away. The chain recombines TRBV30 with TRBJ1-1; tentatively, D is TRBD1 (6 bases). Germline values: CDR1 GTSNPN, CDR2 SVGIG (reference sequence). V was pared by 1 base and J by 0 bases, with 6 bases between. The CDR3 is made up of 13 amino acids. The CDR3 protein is CAWSGQVNTEAFF. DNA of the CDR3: TGTGCCTGGAGTGGACAGGTGAACACTGAAGCTTTCTTT.

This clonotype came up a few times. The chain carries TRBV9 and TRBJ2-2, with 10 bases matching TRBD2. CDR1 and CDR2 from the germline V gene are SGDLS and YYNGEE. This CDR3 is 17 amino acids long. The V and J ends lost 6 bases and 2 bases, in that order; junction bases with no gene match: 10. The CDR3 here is CASNQTSGRKNTGELFF. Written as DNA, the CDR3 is TGTGCCAGCAACCAGACTAGCGGGCGGAAAAACACCGGGGAGCTGTTTTTT.

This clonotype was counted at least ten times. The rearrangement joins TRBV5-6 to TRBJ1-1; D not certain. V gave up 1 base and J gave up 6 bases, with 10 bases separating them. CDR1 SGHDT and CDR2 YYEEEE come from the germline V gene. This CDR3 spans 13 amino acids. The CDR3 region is CASSLTRAAEAFF. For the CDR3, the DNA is TGTGCCAGCAGCTTGACGAGGGCCGCTGAAGCTTTCTTT.

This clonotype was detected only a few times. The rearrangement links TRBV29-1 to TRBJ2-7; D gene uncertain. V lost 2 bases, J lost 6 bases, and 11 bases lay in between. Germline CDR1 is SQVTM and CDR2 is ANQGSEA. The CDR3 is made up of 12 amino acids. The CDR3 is CSVELGFAEQYF. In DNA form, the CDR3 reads TGCAGCGTTGAACTGGGTTTCGCCGAGCAGTACTTC.

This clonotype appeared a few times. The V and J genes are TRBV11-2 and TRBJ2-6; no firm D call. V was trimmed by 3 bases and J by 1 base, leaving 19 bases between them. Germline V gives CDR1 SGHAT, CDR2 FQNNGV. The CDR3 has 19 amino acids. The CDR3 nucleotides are TGTGCCAGCAGCTTCGGCTCAGGTAGACCAGGTTCTGGGGCCAACGTCCTGACTTTC. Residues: CASSFGSGRPGSGANVLTF.

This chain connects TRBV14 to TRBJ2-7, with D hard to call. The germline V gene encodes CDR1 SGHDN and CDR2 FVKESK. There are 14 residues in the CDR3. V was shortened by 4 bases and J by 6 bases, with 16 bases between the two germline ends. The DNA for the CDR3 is TGTGCCAGCAGCCCCCACTCAGATTCCGGCGAGCAGTACTTC. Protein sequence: CASSPHSDSGEQYF.

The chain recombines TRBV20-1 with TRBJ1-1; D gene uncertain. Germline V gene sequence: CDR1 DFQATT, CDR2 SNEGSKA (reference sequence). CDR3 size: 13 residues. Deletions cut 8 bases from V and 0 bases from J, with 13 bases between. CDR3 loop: CSLERTLNTEAFF. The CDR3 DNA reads TGCAGTCTGGAAAGGACCCTGAACACTGAAGCTTTCTTT.

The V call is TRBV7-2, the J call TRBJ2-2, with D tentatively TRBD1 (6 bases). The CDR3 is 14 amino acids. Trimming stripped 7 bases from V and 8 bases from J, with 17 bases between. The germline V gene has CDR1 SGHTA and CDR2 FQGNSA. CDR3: CASNELWGRGELFF. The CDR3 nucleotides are TGTGCCAGCAACGAGCTATGGGGGCGTGGGGAGCTGTTTTTT.

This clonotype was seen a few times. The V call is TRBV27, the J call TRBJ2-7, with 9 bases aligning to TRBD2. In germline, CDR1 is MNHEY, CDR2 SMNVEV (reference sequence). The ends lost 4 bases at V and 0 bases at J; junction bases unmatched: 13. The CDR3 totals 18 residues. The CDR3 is CASSSVGSGRLSSYEQYF. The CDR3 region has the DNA TGTGCCAGCAGTTCGGTCGGAAGCGGGAGGCTGAGCTCCTACGAGCAGTACTTC.

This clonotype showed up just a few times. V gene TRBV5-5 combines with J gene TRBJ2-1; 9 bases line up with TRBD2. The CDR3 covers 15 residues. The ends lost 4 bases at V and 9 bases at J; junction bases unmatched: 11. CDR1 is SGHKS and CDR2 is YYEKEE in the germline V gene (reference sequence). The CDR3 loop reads CASSLSGGVGTEQFF. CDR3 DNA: TGTGCCAGCAGCCTTAGCGGGGGAGTTGGGACTGAGCAGTTCTTC.

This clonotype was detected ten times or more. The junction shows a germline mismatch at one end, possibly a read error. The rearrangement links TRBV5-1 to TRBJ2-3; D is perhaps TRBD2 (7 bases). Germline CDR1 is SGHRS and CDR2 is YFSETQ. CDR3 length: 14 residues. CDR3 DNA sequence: TGTGCCAGCAGCCCGGGGGGCCCCACAGATACGCAGTATTTT. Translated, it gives CASSPGGPTDTQYF.

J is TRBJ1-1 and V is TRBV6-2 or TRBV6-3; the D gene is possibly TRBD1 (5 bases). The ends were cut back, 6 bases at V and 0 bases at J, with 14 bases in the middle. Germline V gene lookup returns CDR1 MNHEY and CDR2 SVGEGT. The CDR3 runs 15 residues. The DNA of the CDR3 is TGTGCCAGCAGCCCGTATGGGGGAATGAACACTGAAGCTTTCTTT. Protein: CASSPYGGMNTEAFF.

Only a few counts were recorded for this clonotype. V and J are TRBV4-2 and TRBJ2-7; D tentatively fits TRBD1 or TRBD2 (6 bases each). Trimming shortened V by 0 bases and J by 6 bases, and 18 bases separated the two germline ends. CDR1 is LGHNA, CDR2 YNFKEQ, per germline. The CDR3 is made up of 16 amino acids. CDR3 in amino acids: CASSQDLWGALSEQYF. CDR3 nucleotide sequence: TGTGCCAGCAGCCAAGATCTATGGGGGGCCCTCTCCGAGCAGTACTTC.

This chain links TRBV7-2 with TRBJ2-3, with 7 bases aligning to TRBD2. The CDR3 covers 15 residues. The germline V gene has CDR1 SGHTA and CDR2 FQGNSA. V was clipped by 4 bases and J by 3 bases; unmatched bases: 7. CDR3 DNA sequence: TGTGCCAGCAGCTCAAGACTAGCTAGGACAGATACGCAGTATTTT. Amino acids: CASSSRLARTDTQYF.

The CDR3 loop is CSVSLVNEQFF. The DNA for the CDR3 is TGCAGCGTTTCATTGGTGAATGAGCAGTTCTTC. The chain carries TRBV29-1 and TRBJ2-1; D is unresolved. Per the germline V gene, CDR1 is SQVTM and CDR2 is ANQGSEA. The CDR3 runs to 11 residues. V shed 5 bases and J shed 7 bases, with 9 bases lying between them.

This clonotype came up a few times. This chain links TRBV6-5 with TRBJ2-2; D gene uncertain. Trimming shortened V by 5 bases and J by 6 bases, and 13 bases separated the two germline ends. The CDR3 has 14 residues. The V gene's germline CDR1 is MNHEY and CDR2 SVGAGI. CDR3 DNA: TGTGCCAGCAGTCCCTCGCTGAAGGCCGGGGAGCTGTTTTTT. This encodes CASSPSLKAGELFF.

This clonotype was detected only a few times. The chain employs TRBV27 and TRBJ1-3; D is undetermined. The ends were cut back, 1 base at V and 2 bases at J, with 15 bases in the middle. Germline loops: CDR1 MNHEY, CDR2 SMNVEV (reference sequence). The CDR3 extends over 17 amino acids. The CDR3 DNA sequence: TGTGCCAGCAGTTTATTGGGGTCGTATGCAACTGGAAACACCATATATTTT. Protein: CASSLLGSYATGNTIYF.

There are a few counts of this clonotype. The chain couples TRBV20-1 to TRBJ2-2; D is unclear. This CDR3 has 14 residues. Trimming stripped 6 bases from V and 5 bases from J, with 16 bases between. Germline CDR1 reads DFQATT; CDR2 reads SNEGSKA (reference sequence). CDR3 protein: CSAIRARRTGELFF. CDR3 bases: TGCAGTGCCATCCGTGCGAGGCGTACCGGGGAGCTGTTTTTT.

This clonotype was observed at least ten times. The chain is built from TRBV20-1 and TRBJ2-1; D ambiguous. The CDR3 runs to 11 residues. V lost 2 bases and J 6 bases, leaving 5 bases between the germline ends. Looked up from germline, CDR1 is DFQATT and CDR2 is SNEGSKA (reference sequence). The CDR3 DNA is TGCAGTGCTAGATGGAGCAATGAGCAGTTCTTC. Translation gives CSARWSNEQFF.

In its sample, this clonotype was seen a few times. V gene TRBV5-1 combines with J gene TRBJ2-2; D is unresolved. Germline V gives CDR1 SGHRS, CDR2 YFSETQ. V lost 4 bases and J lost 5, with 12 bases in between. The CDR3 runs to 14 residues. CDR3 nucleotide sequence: TGCGCCAGCAGCCCCAGGACGGTAACCGGGGAGCTGTTTTTT. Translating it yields CASSPRTVTGELFF.